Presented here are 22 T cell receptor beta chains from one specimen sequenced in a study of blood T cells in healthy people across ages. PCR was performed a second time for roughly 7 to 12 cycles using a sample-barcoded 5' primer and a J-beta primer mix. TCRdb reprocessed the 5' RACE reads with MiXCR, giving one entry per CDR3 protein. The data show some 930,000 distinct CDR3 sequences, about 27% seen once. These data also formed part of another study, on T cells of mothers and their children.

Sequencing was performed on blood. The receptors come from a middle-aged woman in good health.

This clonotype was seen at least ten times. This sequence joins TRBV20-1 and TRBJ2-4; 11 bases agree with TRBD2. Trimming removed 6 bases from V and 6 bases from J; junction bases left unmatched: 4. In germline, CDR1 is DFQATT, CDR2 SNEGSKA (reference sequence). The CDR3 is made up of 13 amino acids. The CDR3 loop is CSARTSGPNIQYF. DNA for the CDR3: TGCAGTGCCCGGACTAGCGGGCCAAACATTCAGTACTTC.

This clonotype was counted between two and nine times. CDR3 in DNA: TGTGCCAGCAGGTCGAGGGGACAGGGGGCGAACATTCAGTACTTC. This encodes CASRSRGQGANIQYF. This rearrangement joins TRBV27 to TRBJ2-4; 12 nucleotides align to TRBD1. J lost 7 bases, V lost 6 bases, and 7 bases had no gene match. The CDR3 runs to 15 residues. Germline V gene lookup returns CDR1 MNHEY and CDR2 SMNVEV (reference sequence).

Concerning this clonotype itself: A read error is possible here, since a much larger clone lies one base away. The CDR3 region is CTSSLDSGRGGEQYF. The CDR3 coding sequence is TGCACCAGCAGCTTAGACAGTGGCAGGGGCGGCGAGCAGTACTTC. The rearrangement uses TRBV5-1 and TRBJ2-7; possibly TRBD1 for D (6 bases). The germline gives CDR1 SGHRS, CDR2 YFSETQ. The CDR3 runs to 15 residues. The full variable domain, rest sourced from reference TRBV5-1 and TRBJ2-7, is KAGVTQTPRYLIKTRGQQVTLSCSPISGHRSVSWYQQTPGQGLQFLFEYFSETQRNKGNFPGRFSGRQFSNSRSEMNVSTLELGDSALYLCTSSLDSGRGGEQYFGPGTRLTVT.

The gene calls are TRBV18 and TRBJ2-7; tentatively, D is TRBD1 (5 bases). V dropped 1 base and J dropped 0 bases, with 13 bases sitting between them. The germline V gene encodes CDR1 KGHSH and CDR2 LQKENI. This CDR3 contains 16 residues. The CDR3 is CASSPRDRFFSYEQYF. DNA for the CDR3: TGTGCCAGCTCACCACGAGACAGATTTTTCTCCTACGAGCAGTACTTC.

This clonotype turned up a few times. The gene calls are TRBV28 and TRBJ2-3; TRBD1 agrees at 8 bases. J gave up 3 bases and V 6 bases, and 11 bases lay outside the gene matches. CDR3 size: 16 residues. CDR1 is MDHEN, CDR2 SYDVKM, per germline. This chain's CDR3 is CASRPSGGAGTDTQYF. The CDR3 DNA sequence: TGTGCCAGCAGGCCCTCAGGGGGCGCTGGGACAGATACGCAGTATTTT.

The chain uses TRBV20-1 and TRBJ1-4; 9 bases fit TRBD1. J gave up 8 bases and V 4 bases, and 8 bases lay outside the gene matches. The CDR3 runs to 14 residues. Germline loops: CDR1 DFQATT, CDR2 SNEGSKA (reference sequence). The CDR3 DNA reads TGCAGTGCTACCCCCGGGACAGGGACCGAAAAACTGTTTTTT. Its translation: CSATPGTGTEKLFF.

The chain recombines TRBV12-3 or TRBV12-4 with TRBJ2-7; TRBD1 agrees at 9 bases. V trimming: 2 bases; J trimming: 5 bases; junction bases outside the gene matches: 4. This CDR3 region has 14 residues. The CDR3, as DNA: TGTGCCAGCAGTTTATTTGGGACAGGGAACGAGCAGTACTTC. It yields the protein CASSLFGTGNEQYF.

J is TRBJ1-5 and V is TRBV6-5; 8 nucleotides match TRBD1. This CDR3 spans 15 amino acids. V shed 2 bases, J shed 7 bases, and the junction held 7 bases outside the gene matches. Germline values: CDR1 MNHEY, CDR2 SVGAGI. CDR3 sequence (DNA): TGTGCCAGCAGTTACGACCACAGGGGGAAACAGCCCCAGCATTTT. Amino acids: CASSYDHRGKQPQHF.

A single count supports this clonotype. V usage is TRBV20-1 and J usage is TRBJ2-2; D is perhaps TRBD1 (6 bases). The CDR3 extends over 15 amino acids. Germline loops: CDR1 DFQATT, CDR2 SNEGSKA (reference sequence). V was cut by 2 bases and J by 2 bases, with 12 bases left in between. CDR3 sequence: CSARLQGFNTGELFF. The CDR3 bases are TGCAGTGCTAGACTACAGGGCTTCAACACCGGGGAGCTGTTTTTT.

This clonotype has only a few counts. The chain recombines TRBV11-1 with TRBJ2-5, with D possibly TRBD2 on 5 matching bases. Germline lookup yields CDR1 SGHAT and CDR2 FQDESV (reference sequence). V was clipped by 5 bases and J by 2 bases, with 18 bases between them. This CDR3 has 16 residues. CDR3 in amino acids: CASSTVGLAIQETQYF. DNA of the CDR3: TGTGCCAGCAGCACAGTCGGGCTAGCCATACAAGAGACCCAGTACTTC.

CDR3 region: CASSSSGGPDTQYF. DNA for the CDR3: TGTGCCAGCAGCTCAAGCGGGGGACCAGATACGCAGTATTTT. The chain recombines TRBV7-2 with TRBJ2-3; 8 bases agree with TRBD2. Germline V CDR1 and CDR2: SGHTA, FQGNSA. The junction had 4 bases not matched to a gene; V was cut back by 4 bases and J by 4 bases. This CDR3 has 14 amino acids.

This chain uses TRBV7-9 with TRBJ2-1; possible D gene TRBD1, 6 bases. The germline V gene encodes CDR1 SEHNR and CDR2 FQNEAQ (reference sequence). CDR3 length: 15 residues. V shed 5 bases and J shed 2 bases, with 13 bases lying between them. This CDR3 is CASSTYQGTYNEQFF. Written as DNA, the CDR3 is TGTGCCAGCAGCACCTACCAGGGGACCTACAATGAGCAGTTCTTC.

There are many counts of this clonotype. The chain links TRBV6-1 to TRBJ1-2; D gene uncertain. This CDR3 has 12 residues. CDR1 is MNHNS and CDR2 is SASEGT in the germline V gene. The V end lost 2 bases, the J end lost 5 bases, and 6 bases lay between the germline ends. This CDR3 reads CASSEIGYGYTF. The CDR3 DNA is TGTGCCAGCAGTGAAATAGGTTATGGCTACACCTTC.

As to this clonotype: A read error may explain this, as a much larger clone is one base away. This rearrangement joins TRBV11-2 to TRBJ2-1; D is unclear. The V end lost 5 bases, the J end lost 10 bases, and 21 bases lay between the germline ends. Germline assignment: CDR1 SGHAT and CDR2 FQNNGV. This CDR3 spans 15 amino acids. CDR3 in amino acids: CASSMWTSKTYEQFF. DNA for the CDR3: TGTGCCAGCAGCATGTGGACCTCCAAGACGTACGAGCAGTTCTTC.

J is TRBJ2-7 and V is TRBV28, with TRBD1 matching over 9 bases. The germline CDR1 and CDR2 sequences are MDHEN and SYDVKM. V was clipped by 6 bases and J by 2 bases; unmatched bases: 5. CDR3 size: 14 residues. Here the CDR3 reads CASRGTGLTYEQYF. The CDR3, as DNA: TGTGCCAGCAGGGGGACAGGGTTGACCTACGAGCAGTACTTC.

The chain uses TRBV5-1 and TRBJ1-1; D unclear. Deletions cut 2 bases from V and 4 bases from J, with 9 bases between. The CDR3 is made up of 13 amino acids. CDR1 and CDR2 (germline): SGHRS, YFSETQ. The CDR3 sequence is CASSFQRATEAFF. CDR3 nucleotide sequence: TGCGCCAGCAGCTTCCAGAGGGCCACTGAAGCTTTCTTT.

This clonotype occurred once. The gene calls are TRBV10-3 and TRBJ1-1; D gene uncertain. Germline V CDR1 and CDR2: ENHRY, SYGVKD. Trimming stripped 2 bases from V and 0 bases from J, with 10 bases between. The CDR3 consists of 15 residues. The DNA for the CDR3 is TGTGCCATCAGTGAGGACGCTGGGATGAACACTGAAGCTTTCTTT. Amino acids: CAISEDAGMNTEAFF.

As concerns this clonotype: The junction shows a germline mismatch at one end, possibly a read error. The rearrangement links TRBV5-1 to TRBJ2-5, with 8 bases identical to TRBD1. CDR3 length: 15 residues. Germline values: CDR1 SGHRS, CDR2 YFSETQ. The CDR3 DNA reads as TGCACCAGCAGCTTGACAGGGGCCCACCAAGAGACCCAGTACTTC. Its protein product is CTSSLTGAHQETQYF.

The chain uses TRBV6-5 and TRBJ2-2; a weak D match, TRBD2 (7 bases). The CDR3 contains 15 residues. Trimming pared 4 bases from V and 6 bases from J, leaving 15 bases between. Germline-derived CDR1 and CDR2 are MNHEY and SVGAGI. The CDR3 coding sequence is TGTGCCAGCAGTTCGAGGGGGAGGGATCCCGGGGAGCTGTTTTTT. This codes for CASSSRGRDPGELFF.

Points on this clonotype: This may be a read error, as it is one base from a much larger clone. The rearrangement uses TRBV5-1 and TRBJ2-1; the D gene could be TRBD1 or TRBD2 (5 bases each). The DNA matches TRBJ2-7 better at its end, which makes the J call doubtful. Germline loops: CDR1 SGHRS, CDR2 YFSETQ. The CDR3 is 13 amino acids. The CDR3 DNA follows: TGCGCCAGAACCGCCGGGACCCTCTACGAGCAGTACTTC. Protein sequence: CARTAGTLYEQYF.

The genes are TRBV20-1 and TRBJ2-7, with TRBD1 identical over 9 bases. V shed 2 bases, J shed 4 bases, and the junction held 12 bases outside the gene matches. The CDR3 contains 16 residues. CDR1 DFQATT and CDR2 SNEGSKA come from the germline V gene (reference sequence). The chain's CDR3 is CSARPTPGQGRYEQYF. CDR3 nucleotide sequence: TGCAGTGCTAGACCGACGCCGGGACAGGGTCGATACGAGCAGTACTTC.

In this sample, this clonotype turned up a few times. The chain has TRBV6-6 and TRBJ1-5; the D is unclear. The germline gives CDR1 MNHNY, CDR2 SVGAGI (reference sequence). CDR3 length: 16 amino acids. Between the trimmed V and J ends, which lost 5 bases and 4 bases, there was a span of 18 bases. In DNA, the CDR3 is TGTGCCAGCAGTGCCCTCGAAGGGATAGGGAATCAGCCCCAGCATTTT. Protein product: CASSALEGIGNQPQHF.